Included here is one T cell receptor beta chain sequence, with context. Its specificity is unknown. The sample originates from a study of vaccination and CD4 T cells after COVID-19. Study as a whole: Post-vaccine sampling followed dose two by a median 72 days (range 14 to 241).

The germline gives CDR1 SGHTA, CDR2 FQGNSA. This CDR3 is 13 amino acids long. V shed 7 bases and J shed 1 base, with 10 bases lying between them. The Oncomine TCR Beta short-read assay sequenced DNA from cultured CD4+ T cells. TCRdb reanalysed the PCR reads using MiXCR and keeps one entry per CDR3 protein. Altogether fewer than 15,000 distinct CDR3 sequences are present, less than 45% being singletons, with the ten largest covering 9% to 9.5%. The sample's treatment: approximately nine-day PBMC culture with coronavirus spike peptide pools or control peptides (ViraFEST assay). The material sequenced was CD4+ T cells from blood, cultured in vitro. The chain joins TRBV7-2 to TRBJ1-1; perhaps TRBD1 as D (5 bases). This clonotype was sampled from a human donor who had recovered from COVID-19. CDR3 bases: TGTGCCAGCACCTGGGGGAGGAACACTGAAGCTTTCTTT. Its translation: CASTWGRNTEAFF. The variable domain in full, with the rest retrieved from reference TRBV7-2 and TRBJ1-1, is GAGVSQSPSNKVTEKGKDVELRCDPISGHTALYWYRQSLGQGLEFLIYFQGNSAPDKSGLPSDRFSAERTGGSVSTLTIQRTQQEDSAVYLCASTWGRNTEAFFGQGTRLTVV.